Shown below are 28 T cell receptor beta chains from a single sample sequenced in a study of blood T cells in healthy people across ages. The use of a sample-barcoded 5' primer and a J-beta primer mix characterized a second PCR of roughly 6 to 11 cycles. MiXCR was run by TCRdb on the 5' RACE reads, yielding one entry per CDR3 protein. Of about 830,000 distinct CDR3 sequences in the sample, approximately 59% are singletons; the top ten hold roughly 25%. The specimen was blood. The receptors were sampled from a man aged 25 to 40 in good health.

The V gene is TRBV6-4, the J gene TRBJ2-1; 11 nucleotides align to TRBD2. After removal of 3 bases from V and 9 bases from J, the junction contained 7 bases not matched to a gene. Germline CDR1 MRHNA, CDR2 SNTAGT. The CDR3 contains 15 residues. The CDR3 loop is CASSEGTSGGGEQFF. The CDR3 DNA reads as TGTGCCAGCAGTGAGGGAACTAGCGGGGGAGGTGAGCAGTTCTTC.

This chain links TRBV4-3 with TRBJ1-5; D is ambiguous. Trimming took off 0 bases at V and 7 bases at J, with 10 bases between the two ends. CDR1 is LGHNA and CDR2 is YSLEER in the germline V gene. The CDR3 runs 14 residues. DNA of the CDR3: TGCGCCAGCAGCCAAGATATTAGCGGGCAGCCCCAGCATTTT. Encoded protein: CASSQDISGQPQHF.

The chain has TRBV4-3 and TRBJ2-1, with 9 nucleotides matching TRBD1. Germline assignment: CDR1 LGHNA and CDR2 YSLEER. CDR3 length equals 16 residues. The J segment lost 3 bases and the V segment lost 0 bases, leaving 3 bases of the junction unmatched. CDR3 in DNA: TGCGCCAGCAGCCAAGAAACAGGGGGCTTCTACAATGAGCAGTTCTTC. As protein: CASSQETGGFYNEQFF.

This clonotype was seen more than once but under ten times. The genes are TRBV29-1 and TRBJ2-1; 12 bases map to TRBD2. Unmatched junction bases numbered 0, after V lost 7 bases and J lost 2 bases. Germline V gene sequence: CDR1 SQVTM, CDR2 ANQGSEA. This CDR3 spans 13 amino acids. The CDR3 DNA reads as TGCAGCGGGACTAGCGGGGCCTACAATGAGCAGTTCTTC. Amino acid sequence: CSGTSGAYNEQFF.

The chain couples TRBV6-1 to TRBJ1-2; D is possibly TRBD1 (5 bases). V was shortened by 3 bases and J by 5 bases, with 10 bases between the two germline ends. The CDR3 length is 13 residues. Looked up from germline, CDR1 is MNHNS and CDR2 is SASEGT. The CDR3 region is CASSDTGFYGYTF. CDR3 nucleotides: TGTGCCAGCAGTGATACAGGATTTTATGGCTACACCTTC.

This clonotype was seen a few times. This chain uses TRBV28 with TRBJ1-1; no reliable D call. This CDR3 region has 14 residues. Deletions cut 3 bases from V and 4 bases from J, with 12 bases between. Looked up from germline, CDR1 is MDHEN and CDR2 is SYDVKM. The CDR3 DNA sequence: TGTGCCAGCAGTTTTCGGACTCTGGGCACTGAAGCTTTCTTT. Its translation: CASSFRTLGTEAFF.

The chain recombines TRBV7-2 with TRBJ1-3; 8 bases agree with TRBD1. Looked up from germline, CDR1 is SGHTA and CDR2 is FQGNSA. The CDR3 consists of 15 residues. Trimming at V came to 6 bases and at J to 3 bases, leaving 7 bases not matched to a gene. DNA for the CDR3: TGTGCCAGCAGAAGAGGACAGGGTGGTGGAAACACCATATATTTT. Residues: CASRRGQGGGNTIYF.

This clonotype was counted once. J is TRBJ1-2 and V is TRBV7-2, with 7 nucleotides matching TRBD1. CDR3 length: 13 residues. CDR1 SGHTA and CDR2 FQGNSA come from the germline V gene. The ends lost 5 bases at V and 9 bases at J; junction bases unmatched: 9. CDR3 in DNA: TGTGCCAGCAGCCCCCGACAGGGTGGTAGCTACACCTTC. It encodes CASSPRQGGSYTF.

The V call is TRBV7-2, the J call TRBJ1-2; no clear D gene. CDR1 SGHTA and CDR2 FQGNSA come from the germline V gene. CDR3 size: 14 residues. V shed 5 bases and J shed 4 bases, with 14 bases lying between them. CDR3 protein: CASSIEIPTYGYTF. The CDR3 DNA reads as TGTGCCAGCAGCATAGAGATCCCCACCTATGGCTACACCTTC.

V and J are TRBV7-9 and TRBJ2-7; maybe TRBD1 (5 bases). This CDR3 has 14 residues. Per the germline V gene, CDR1 is SEHNR and CDR2 is FQNEAQ (reference sequence). Trimming shortened V by 1 base and J by 2 bases, and 9 bases separated the two germline ends. CDR3 amino acids: CASSLGGAPYEQYF. The CDR3 DNA follows: TGTGCCAGCAGCTTAGGTGGGGCCCCCTACGAGCAGTACTTC. The complete variable domain, with remaining parts taken from reference TRBV7-9 and TRBJ2-7, reads DTGVSQNPRHKITKRGQNVTFRCDPISEHNRLYWYRQTLGQGPEFLTYFQNEAQLEKSRLLSDRFSAERPKGSFSTLEIQRTEQGDSAMYLCASSLGGAPYEQYFGPGTRLTVT.

The chain couples TRBV2 to TRBJ2-4; possible D gene TRBD2, 5 bases. Between the trimmed V and J ends, which lost 4 bases and 1 base, there was a span of 11 bases. The CDR3 loop spans 15 amino acids. Germline-derived CDR1 and CDR2 are SNHLY and FYNNEI. In DNA form, the CDR3 reads TGTGCCAGCAGTGCCTCTAGCACCGCCAAAAACATTCAGTACTTC. Encoded protein: CASSASSTAKNIQYF.

J is TRBJ2-4 and V is TRBV3-1; D is perhaps TRBD1 (6 bases). Germline CDR1 reads LGHDT; CDR2 reads YNNKEL (reference sequence). The CDR3 covers 14 residues. The ends were cut back, 0 bases at V and 11 bases at J, with 14 bases in the middle. DNA of the CDR3: TGTGCCAGCAGCCAAGAAGGGGACACGAACCTTCAGTACTTC. This encodes CASSQEGDTNLQYF.

The chain couples TRBV9 to TRBJ1-2; D remains unclear. Germline CDR1 reads SGDLS; CDR2 reads YYNGEE. This CDR3 has 16 residues. The V end lost 0 bases, the J end lost 6 bases, and 18 bases lay between the germline ends. The DNA of the CDR3 is TGTGCCAGCAGCGTAGTTGAGGGTTGGATTGGAGATGGCTACACCTTC. It yields the protein CASSVVEGWIGDGYTF.

This clonotype was picked up a small number of times. The chain links TRBV20-1 to TRBJ2-7; 7 positions match TRBD2. Trimming at V came to 6 bases and at J to 3 bases, leaving 8 bases not matched to a gene. Germline CDR1 is DFQATT and CDR2 is SNEGSKA (reference sequence). CDR3 size: 13 residues. CDR3 amino acids: CSATPGLRYEQYF. In DNA form, the CDR3 reads TGCAGTGCAACACCGGGACTACGCTACGAGCAGTACTTC.

The chain links TRBV7-8 to TRBJ2-1, with 10 bases aligning to TRBD2. The CDR3 has 14 amino acids. Germline CDR1 reads SGHVS; CDR2 reads FQNEAQ. The V gene end was trimmed by 4 bases and the J gene end by 9 bases; junction bases not matched to a gene: 6. As DNA, the CDR3 is TGTGCCAGCAGCTCTAGCGGGGGCTGGGGTGAGCAGTTCTTC. This sequence encodes CASSSSGGWGEQFF. The full variable domain, with the rest looked up from reference TRBV7-8 and TRBJ2-1, is GAGVSQSPRYKVAKRGQDVALRCDPISGHVSLFWYQQALGQGPEFLTYFQNEAQLDKSGLPSDRFFAERPEGSVSTLKIQRTQQEDSAVYLCASSSSGGWGEQFFGPGTRLTVL.

This clonotype was observed a handful of times. The chain uses TRBV10-3 and TRBJ2-7, with 10 bases that match TRBD1. CDR1 is ENHRY and CDR2 is SYGVKD in the germline V gene. The CDR3 length is 15 residues. J gave up 4 bases and V 7 bases, and 10 bases lay outside the gene matches. CDR3 residues: CAITFGQGGAYEQYF. The CDR3 DNA sequence: TGTGCCATCACCTTCGGACAGGGGGGAGCTTACGAGCAGTACTTC.

The rearrangement uses TRBV29-1 and TRBJ2-1; TRBD1 might be the D (6 bases). CDR1 and CDR2 from the germline V gene are SQVTM and ANQGSEA. The CDR3 consists of 12 residues. The CDR3 protein is CTLTGSYNEQFF. CDR3 DNA: TGCACCCTGACAGGCTCCTACAATGAGCAGTTCTTC.

The chain combines TRBV7-2 with TRBJ2-7, with D possibly being TRBD1 (6 bases). Germline CDR1 and CDR2: SGHTA and FQGNSA. V was trimmed by 2 bases and J by 5 bases, leaving 13 bases between them. This CDR3 has 14 amino acids. CDR3 coding DNA: TGTGCCAGCAGCTTAAGTCCAGGGACACACGAGCAGTACTTC. Translation: CASSLSPGTHEQYF.

This clonotype was detected only a few times. This sequence joins TRBV10-3 and TRBJ2-3; TRBD2 aligns across 10 bases. CDR1 is ENHRY and CDR2 is SYGVKD in the germline V gene. The CDR3 sequence is 16 residues long. The ends lost 2 bases at V and 6 bases at J; junction bases unmatched: 8. CDR3 DNA sequence: TGTGCCATCAGTGAGACGAGCGGGGGGGGAAAGGATACGCAGTATTTT. The encoded protein is CAISETSGGGKDTQYF.

V and J are TRBV6-1 and TRBJ2-7, with D perhaps matching TRBD1 (6 bases). There are 14 residues in the CDR3. Germline assignment: CDR1 MNHNS and CDR2 SASEGT. The V and J ends lost 3 bases and 0 bases respectively, with 9 bases between them. The CDR3 here is CASSETGHSYEQYF. The CDR3 nucleotides read TGTGCCAGCAGTGAGACAGGCCACTCCTACGAGCAGTACTTC.

J is TRBJ2-1 and V is TRBV27; D possibly matches TRBD1 or TRBD2 (6 bases each). In germline, CDR1 is MNHEY, CDR2 SMNVEV (reference sequence). V dropped 0 bases and J dropped 9 bases, with 9 bases sitting between them. This CDR3 has 13 amino acids. CDR3 DNA sequence: TGTGCCAGCAGTTTATCGAGGGGGGTTGAGCAGTTCTTC. Its translation is CASSLSRGVEQFF.

This clonotype showed up just once. V and J are TRBV7-9 and TRBJ2-2, with 7 bases fitting TRBD1. V trimming: 1 base; J trimming: 4 bases; junction bases outside the gene matches: 6. The germline V gene has CDR1 SEHNR and CDR2 FQNEAQ (reference sequence). The CDR3 has 16 amino acids. CDR3 DNA: TGTGCCAGCAGCTTAGTGCAGGGGGTACGCACCGGGGAGCTGTTTTTT. Its protein product is CASSLVQGVRTGELFF.

The CDR3 nucleotides read TGTGCCAGCAGCCGGTACGGGGAGGCCTACGAGCAGTACTTC. Its protein product is CASSRYGEAYEQYF. The chain couples TRBV28 to TRBJ2-7; D perhaps matches TRBD2 (6 bases). Germline V CDR1 and CDR2: MDHEN, SYDVKM. The CDR3 covers 14 residues. Between the trimmed V and J ends, which lost 6 bases and 2 bases, there was a span of 14 bases.

The V call is TRBV12-3 or TRBV12-4, the J call TRBJ1-2; D remains ambiguous. The CDR3 runs 13 residues. The V and J ends lost 7 bases and 8 bases respectively, with 17 bases between them. The CDR3 DNA reads TGTGCCAGCACCTACCCAGAGGCAGAGGGCTACACCTTC. Translating it yields CASTYPEAEGYTF.

The chain employs TRBV7-3 and TRBJ2-5, with a weak D call TRBD2 (5 bases). The CDR3 is made up of 13 amino acids. V was clipped by 4 bases and J by 4 bases, with 10 bases between them. The germline V gene encodes CDR1 SGHTA and CDR2 FQGTGA. In DNA, the CDR3 is TGTGCCAGCAGCTCCGCTCGGGGAGAGACCCAGTACTTC. It codes for CASSSARGETQYF.

The chain is built from TRBV2 and TRBJ1-1; TRBD1 might be the D (5 bases). From germline, CDR1 is SNHLY and CDR2 FYNNEI. The CDR3 is made up of 14 amino acids. The ends were cut back, 3 bases at V and 5 bases at J, with 13 bases in the middle. The CDR3 spells CASSDGRGTTEAFF. In DNA form, the CDR3 reads TGTGCCAGCAGTGATGGTCGAGGGACGACTGAAGCTTTCTTT.

The CDR3 loop reads CASSTQGEHGYTF. CDR3 sequence (DNA): TGTGCCAGCAGTACCCAGGGGGAACATGGCTACACCTTC. V is TRBV12-3 or TRBV12-4 and J is TRBJ1-2; 7 bases match TRBD1. This CDR3 comprises 13 residues. J lost 6 bases, V lost 5 bases, and 6 bases had no gene match.

The sample holds a few counts of this clonotype. The CDR3 nucleotides read TGCAGTGCTAGAGTTACGCAGGCCGTCACAGATACGCAGTATTTT. It is translated as CSARVTQAVTDTQYF. The chain employs TRBV20-1 and TRBJ2-3; no clear D gene. CDR3 length: 15 amino acids. Germline values: CDR1 DFQATT, CDR2 SNEGSKA (reference sequence). V was cut by 1 base and J by 2 bases, with 13 bases left in between.